This paragraph reports one TCR beta chain. Its target is unknown. CDR1 and CDR2 from the germline V gene are GTSNPN and SVGIG (reference sequence). Unmatched junction bases numbered 5, after V lost 4 bases and J lost 7 bases. The CDR3 is 14 amino acids. This specimen belongs to a study of cytomegalovirus exposure and HLA in healthy donors. General study results and limits: Fewer N-insertions (relative to the approximately 670-donor mean) were reportedly seen in an Asian-associated ancestry cluster in a later analysis.

60 Vbeta and 13 Jbeta primers were used in PCR. Libraries were prepared by immunoSEQ multiplex PCR; TCRdb keeps only in-frame clonotypes and omits some of them. The table shows fewer than 150,000 clones, with around three quarters occurring only once. This receptor was obtained from a man aged 40-55 years in good health and CMV-seronegative. Sequencing was done on a sample of PBMCs. The rearrangement uses TRBV30 and TRBJ1-4; 11 nucleotides agree with TRBD1. Written as DNA, the CDR3 is TGTGCCTGGAACCCGGACAGGGGGCGTGAAAAACTGTTTTTT. Its protein is CAWNPDRGREKLFF.